The source of this T cell receptor (beta chain) is a study of control samples from healthy donors and cancer patients. Only in-frame clones appear in the TCRdb table, and some are missing; sequencing was by immunoSEQ multiplex PCR. The sample shows 70,000 to 100,000 clones, roughly nine tenths of them seen only once. This TCR was sampled from a man aged 45-65 years in good health. Sample: blood.

This CDR3 is CASSKGRGTGELFF. Written as DNA, the CDR3 is TGTGCCAGCAGCAAGGGGCGAGGGACCGGGGAGCTGTTTTTT. The chain links TRBV21-1 to TRBJ2-2. TRBV21-1 is a known pseudogene. CDR3 length: 14 residues.